Below, one TCR beta chain is given with its context. Its recognized antigen is unknown. One end of the junction does not line up with germline, which may come from a read error. The time point tag for this specimen amounts to: week 11, during vaccination. Each vaccine dose, consisting of 300 ug of a 20-mer mutant IDH1 peptide in Montanide, was administered subcutaneously with topical imiquimod. All donors had newly diagnosed IDH1-mutant astrocytomas of WHO grade 3 or 4 that showed loss of nuclear ATRX. The samples were drawn from NOA16, a multicentre, single-arm, open-label phase I trial in Germany that tested a mutant IDH1 peptide vaccine in humans for the first time. Genomic DNA for TCRB sequencing was isolated from EDTA blood with the DNeasy Blood and Tissue Kit. This sample is drawn from a study of a mutant IDH1 vaccine in newly diagnosed glioma (dated by TCRdb to the early 2020s). Some background on the complete study: Patients were given eight vaccinations, in weeks 1, 3, 5, 7, 11, 15, 19 and 23, which matched visits V03 through V10. Prior to enrollment, standard therapy consisting of radiotherapy alone, temozolomide alone, or radiochemotherapy with temozolomide had been administered to patients, with the combination being received by most patients. Peripheral blood was collected at six visits: V03 (baseline), V05, V07, V10, V12 and V13. Longitudinal TCRB deep sequencing was done for 25 to 30 treated patients, wherever samples were available for exploratory analyses. Of the roughly 30 treated patients, approximately 62% were male and about 40% were female, and a mean age of roughly 41 years was recorded. Vaccination began 4-6 weeks after radiotherapy alone, or alongside temozolomide cycles in the chemotherapy-containing groups.

The method behind the library was the immunoSEQ multiplex PCR assay. Rearranged TCR beta chain sequences were amplified with the hsTCRB Kit following the manufacturer's protocol. An Illumina MiSeq was used to sequence the TCRB libraries. The authors' analysis ran thus. The kit vendor's proprietary platform handled demultiplexing, trimming and gene mapping. TCRdb re-hosts the immuneACCESS table, in-frame sequences only. Its copies lack some clones; in the studies checked, an unresolved V gene accounts for under half of them, and the cause for the rest is not known. That table supplies the V and J calls and clone size; D and trimming were determined from the DNA. The sample profile shows tens of thousands of clones; 60% to 75% of them were found once. The top ten clonotypes cover 11% of the sample. Study-wide findings and limitations: It was noted by the authors that analyses of patient blood samples could not be reproduced owing to sample limitations. PBMC samples for TCRB deep sequencing were selected based on availability. Pseudoprogression seemed to be unrelated to changes in the top peripheral T cell clonotypes found by TCRB sequencing. Across multiple MHC alleles, vaccine-induced immune responses were seen in about 93% of patients.

Inclusive of the bounding cysteine and phenylalanine, the CDR3 is 14 residues long. Only the CDR3 portion is preserved as DNA: 42 bases, with reading frame beginning at the first base. Per the germline V gene (reference sequence), SSHAT is the CDR1 and FNYEAQ is the CDR2. The source of this sequence is a man younger than 30 with glioma. Some clones in this sample may be carry-over from other donors' samples. The receptor chain draws on TRBV7-7 and TRBJ2-7; TRBD1 is a possible D gene, resting on 6 matching bases. This sample comprised peripheral blood mononuclear cells (PBMCs), obtained from a glioma patient whose treatment included an IDH1 peptide vaccine. The CDR3 protein: CASSLTRDTNEQYF. The nucleotide sequence is TGTGCTAGCAGCTTAACCCGGGACACGAACGAGCAGTACTTC.